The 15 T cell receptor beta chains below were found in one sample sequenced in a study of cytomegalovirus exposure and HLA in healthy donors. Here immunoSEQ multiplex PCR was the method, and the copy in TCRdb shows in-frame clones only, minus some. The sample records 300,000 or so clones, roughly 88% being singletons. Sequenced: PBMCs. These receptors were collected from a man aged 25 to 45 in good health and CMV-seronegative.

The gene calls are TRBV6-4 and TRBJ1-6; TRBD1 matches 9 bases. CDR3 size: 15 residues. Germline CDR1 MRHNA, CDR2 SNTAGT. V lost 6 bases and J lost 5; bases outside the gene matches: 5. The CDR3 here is CASSLTGGNNSPLHF. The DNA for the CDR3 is TGTGCCAGCAGCTTGACAGGGGGAAATAATTCACCCCTCCACTTT.

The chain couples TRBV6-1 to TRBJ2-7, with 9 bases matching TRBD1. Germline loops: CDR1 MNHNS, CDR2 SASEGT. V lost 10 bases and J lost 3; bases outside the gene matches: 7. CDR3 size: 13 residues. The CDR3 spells CATTWTGDYEQYF. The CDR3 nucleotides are TGTGCCACTACTTGGACAGGGGACTACGAGCAGTACTTC.

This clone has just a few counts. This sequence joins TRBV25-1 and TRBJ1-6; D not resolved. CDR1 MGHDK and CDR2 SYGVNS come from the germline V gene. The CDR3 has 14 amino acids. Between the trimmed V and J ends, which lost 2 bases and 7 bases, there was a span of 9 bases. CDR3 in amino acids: CASSEARMNSPLHF. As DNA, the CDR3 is TGTGCCAGCAGTGAAGCCAGGATGAATTCACCCCTCCACTTT.

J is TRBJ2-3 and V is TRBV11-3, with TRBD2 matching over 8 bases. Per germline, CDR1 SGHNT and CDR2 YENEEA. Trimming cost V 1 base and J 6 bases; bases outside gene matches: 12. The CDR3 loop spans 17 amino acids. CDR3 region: CASSLGGAGGVRDTQYF. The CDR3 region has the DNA TGTGCCAGCAGCTTAGGAGGCGCGGGGGGCGTCCGCGATACGCAGTATTTT.

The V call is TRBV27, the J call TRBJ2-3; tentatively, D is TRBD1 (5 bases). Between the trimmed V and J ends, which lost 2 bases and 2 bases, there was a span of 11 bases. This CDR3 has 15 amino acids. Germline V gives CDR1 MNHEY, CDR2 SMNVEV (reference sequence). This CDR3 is CASSLGARDTDTQYF. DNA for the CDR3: TGTGCCAGCAGTTTAGGGGCCAGAGACACAGATACGCAGTATTTT.

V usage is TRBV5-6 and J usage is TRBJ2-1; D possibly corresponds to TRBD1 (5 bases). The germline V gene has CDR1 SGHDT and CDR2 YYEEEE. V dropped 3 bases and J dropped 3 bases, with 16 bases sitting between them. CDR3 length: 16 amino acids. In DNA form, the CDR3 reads TGTGCCAGCAGCTCCCCAAACCGGCAGGGCTACAATGAGCAGTTCTTC. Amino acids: CASSSPNRQGYNEQFF. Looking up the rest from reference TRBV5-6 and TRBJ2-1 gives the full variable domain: DAGVTQSPTHLIKTRGQQVTLRCSPKSGHDTVSWYQQALGQGPQFIFQYYEEEERQRGNFPDRFSGHQFPNYSSELNVNALLLGDSALYLCASSSPNRQGYNEQFFGPGTRLTVL.

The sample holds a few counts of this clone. The CDR3 here is CASNGRGSDTQYF. For the CDR3, the DNA is TGTGCCAGCAATGGCCGAGGGTCAGATACGCAGTATTTT. The V call is TRBV7-9, the J call TRBJ2-3; a possible D gene is TRBD2 (5 bases). V was shortened by 7 bases and J by 4 bases, with 12 bases between the two germline ends. The CDR3 consists of 13 residues. Germline assignment: CDR1 SEHNR and CDR2 FQNEAQ (reference sequence).

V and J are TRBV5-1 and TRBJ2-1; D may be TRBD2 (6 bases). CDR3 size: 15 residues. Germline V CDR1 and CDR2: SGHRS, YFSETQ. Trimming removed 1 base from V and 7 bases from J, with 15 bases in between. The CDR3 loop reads CASSLRRGQKNEQFF. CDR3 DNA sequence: TGCGCCAGCAGCTTGAGGCGGGGCCAGAAGAATGAGCAGTTCTTC.

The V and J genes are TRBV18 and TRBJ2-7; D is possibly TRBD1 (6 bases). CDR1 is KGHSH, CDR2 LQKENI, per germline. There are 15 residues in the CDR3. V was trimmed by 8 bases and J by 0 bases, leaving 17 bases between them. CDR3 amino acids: CASGPGTLSSYEQYF. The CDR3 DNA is TGTGCCAGCGGACCCGGGACACTGAGCTCCTACGAGCAGTACTTC.

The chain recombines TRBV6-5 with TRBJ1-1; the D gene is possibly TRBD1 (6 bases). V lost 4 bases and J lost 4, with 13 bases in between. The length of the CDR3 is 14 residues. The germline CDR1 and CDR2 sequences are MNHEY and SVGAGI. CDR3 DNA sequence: TGTGCCAGCAGTTCCCGAACAGGGACCACTGAAGCTTTCTTT. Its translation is CASSSRTGTTEAFF.

The CDR3 nucleotides are TGTGCCAGCTCACCACCGGCAGGCAGAGGCAATCAGCCCCAGCATTTT. Protein: CASSPPAGRGNQPQHF. This chain links TRBV18 with TRBJ1-5; no definite D call. Germline V gene sequence: CDR1 KGHSH, CDR2 LQKENI. Between the trimmed V and J ends, which lost 0 bases and 2 bases, there was a span of 11 bases. This CDR3 contains 16 residues.

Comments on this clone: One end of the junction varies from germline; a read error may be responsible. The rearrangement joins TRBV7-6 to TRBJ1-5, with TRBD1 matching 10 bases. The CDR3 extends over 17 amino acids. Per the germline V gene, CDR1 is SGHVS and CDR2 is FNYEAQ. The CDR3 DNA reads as TGTGCCAGCACCTTAGGACAGGGGGAAGGGGGCAATCAGCCCCAGCATTTT. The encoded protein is CASTLGQGEGGNQPQHF.

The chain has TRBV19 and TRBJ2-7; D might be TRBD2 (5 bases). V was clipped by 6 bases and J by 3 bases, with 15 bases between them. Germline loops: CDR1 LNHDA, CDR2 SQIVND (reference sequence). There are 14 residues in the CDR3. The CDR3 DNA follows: TGTGCCAGTAGGGTGAGTTCGGGAAACTACGAGCAGTACTTC. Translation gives CASRVSSGNYEQYF.

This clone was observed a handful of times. In DNA form, the CDR3 reads TGTGCCAGCAGCTACCCCCGAGGCCAGGGGAGCGGCTACACCTTC. Its protein product is CASSYPRGQGSGYTF. V is TRBV5-6 and J is TRBJ1-2; maybe TRBD1 (6 bases). CDR3 length: 15 amino acids. Looked up from germline, CDR1 is SGHDT and CDR2 is YYEEEE. Trimming shortened V by 3 bases and J by 8 bases, and 20 bases separated the two germline ends.

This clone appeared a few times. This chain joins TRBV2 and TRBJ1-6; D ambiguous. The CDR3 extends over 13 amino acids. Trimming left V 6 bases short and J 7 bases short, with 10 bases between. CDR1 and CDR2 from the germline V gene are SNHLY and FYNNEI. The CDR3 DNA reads TGTGCCAGCAGGCGGCAGCCGAATTCACCCCTCCACTTT. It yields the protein CASRRQPNSPLHF.